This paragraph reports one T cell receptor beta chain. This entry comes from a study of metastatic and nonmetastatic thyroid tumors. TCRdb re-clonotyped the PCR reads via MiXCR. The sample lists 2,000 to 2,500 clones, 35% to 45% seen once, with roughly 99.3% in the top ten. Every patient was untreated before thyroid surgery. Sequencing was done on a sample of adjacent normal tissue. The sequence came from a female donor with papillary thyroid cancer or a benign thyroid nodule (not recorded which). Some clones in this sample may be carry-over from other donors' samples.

In nucleotides, the CDR3 is TGTGCCAGCAGCGTGGAGGACAGGGGAAACTATGGCTACACCTTC. Its protein product is CASSVEDRGNYGYTF. The genes are TRBV9 and TRBJ1-2; 9 bases match TRBD1. Germline loops: CDR1 SGDLS, CDR2 YYNGEE. The trim removed 2 bases at V and 2 bases at J, leaving 4 bases unmatched. This CDR3 has 15 residues.